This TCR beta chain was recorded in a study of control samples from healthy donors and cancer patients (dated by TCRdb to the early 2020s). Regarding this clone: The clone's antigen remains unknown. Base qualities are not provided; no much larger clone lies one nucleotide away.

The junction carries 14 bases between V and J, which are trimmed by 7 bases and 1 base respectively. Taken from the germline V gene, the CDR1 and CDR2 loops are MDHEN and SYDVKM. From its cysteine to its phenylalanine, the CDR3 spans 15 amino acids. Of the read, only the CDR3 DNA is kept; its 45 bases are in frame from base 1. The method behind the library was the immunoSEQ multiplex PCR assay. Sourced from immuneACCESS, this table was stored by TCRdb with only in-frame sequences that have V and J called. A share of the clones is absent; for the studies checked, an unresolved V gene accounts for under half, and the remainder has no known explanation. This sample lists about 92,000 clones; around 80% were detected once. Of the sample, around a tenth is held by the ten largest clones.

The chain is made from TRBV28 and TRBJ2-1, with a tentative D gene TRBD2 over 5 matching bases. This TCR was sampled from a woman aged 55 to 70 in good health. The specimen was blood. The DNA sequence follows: TGTGCCAGCAATCCAAACGGGGTTTCCTACAATGAGCAGTTCTTC. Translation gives CASNPNGVSYNEQFF.